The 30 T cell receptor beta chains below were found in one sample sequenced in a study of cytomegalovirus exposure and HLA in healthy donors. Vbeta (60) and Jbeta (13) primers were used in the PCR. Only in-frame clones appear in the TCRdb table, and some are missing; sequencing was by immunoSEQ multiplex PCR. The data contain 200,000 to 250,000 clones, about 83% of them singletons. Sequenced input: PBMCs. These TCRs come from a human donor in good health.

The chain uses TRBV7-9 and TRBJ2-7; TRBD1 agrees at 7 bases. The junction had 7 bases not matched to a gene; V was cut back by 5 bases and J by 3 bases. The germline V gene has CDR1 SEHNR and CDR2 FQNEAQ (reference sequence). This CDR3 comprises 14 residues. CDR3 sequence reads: CASSRGQSYYEQYF. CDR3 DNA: TGTGCCAGCAGCCGGGGACAGAGCTACTACGAGCAGTACTTC.

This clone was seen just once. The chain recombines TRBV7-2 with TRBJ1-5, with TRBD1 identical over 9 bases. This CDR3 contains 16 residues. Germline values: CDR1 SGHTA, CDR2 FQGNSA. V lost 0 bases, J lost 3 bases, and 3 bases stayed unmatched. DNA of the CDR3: TGTGCCAGCAGCTTAGCAGGGACAGGGAACAATCAGCCCCAGCATTTT. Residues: CASSLAGTGNNQPQHF.

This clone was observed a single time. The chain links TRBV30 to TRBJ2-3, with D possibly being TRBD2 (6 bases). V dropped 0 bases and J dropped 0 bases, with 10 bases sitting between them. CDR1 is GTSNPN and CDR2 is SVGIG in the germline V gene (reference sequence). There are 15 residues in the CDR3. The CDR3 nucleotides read TGTGCCTGGAGTGTACGGAGGGTTAGCACAGATACGCAGTATTTT. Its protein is CAWSVRRVSTDTQYF.

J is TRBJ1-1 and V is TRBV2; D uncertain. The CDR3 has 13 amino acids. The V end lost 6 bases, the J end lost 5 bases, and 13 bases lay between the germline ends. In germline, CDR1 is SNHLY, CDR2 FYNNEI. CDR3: CASSITRETEAFF. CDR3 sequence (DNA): TGTGCCAGCAGCATCACAAGGGAGACTGAAGCTTTCTTT. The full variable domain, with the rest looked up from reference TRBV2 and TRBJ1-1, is EPEVTQTPSHQVTQMGQEVILRCVPISNHLYFYWYRQILGQKVEFLVSFYNNEISEKSEIFDDQFSVERPDGSNFTLKIRSTKLEDSAMYFCASSITRETEAFFGQGTRLTVV.

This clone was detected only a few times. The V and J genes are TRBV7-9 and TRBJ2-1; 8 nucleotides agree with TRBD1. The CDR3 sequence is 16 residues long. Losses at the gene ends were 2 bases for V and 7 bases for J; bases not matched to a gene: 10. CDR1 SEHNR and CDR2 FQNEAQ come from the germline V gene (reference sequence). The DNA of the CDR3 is TGTGCCAGCAGCTTAAGCCCAGGGGGCGTTGGTAATGAGCAGTTCTTC. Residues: CASSLSPGGVGNEQFF. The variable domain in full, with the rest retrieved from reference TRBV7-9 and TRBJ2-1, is DTGVSQNPRHKITKRGQNVTFRCDPISEHNRLYWYRQTLGQGPEFLTYFQNEAQLEKSRLLSDRFSAERPKGSFSTLEIQRTEQGDSAMYLCASSLSPGGVGNEQFFGPGTRLTVL.

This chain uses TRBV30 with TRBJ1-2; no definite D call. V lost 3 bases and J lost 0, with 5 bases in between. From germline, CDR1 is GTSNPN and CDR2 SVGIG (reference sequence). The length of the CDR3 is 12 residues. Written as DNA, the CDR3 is TGTGCCTGGAGCAGATCTAACTATGGCTACACCTTC. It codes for CAWSRSNYGYTF. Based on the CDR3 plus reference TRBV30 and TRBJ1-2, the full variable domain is SQTIHQWPATLVQPVGSPLSLECTVEGTSNPNLYWYRQAAGRGLQLLFYSVGIGQISSEVPQNLSASRPQDRQFILSSKKLLLSDSGFYLCAWSRSNYGYTFGSGTRLTVV.

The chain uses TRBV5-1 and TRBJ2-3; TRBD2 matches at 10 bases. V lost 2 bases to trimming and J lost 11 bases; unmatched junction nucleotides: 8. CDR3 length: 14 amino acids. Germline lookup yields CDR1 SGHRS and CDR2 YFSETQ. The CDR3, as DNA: TGCGCCAGCAGCTTCGGGACTAGCGACCTCAGGCAGTATTTT. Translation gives CASSFGTSDLRQYF.

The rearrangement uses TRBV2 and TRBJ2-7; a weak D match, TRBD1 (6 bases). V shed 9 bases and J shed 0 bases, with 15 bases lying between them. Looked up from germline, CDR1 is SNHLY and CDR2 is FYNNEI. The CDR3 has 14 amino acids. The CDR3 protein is CASTGSSFSYEQYF. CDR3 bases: TGTGCCAGTACAGGGAGCTCCTTCTCCTACGAGCAGTACTTC.

CDR3 amino acids: CASSDRVNEQFF. In nucleotides, the CDR3 is TGTGCCAGCAGCGACAGGGTTAATGAGCAGTTCTTC. This chain links TRBV6-6 with TRBJ2-1; 7 bases map to TRBD1. Germline CDR1 and CDR2: MNHNY and SVGAGI (reference sequence). V was clipped by 6 bases and J by 7 bases; unmatched bases: 3. This CDR3 comprises 12 residues.

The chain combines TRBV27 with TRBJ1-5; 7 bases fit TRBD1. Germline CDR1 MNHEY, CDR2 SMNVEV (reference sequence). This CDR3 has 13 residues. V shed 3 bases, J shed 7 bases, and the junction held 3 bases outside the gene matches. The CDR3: CASSLTRGQPQHF. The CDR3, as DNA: TGTGCCAGCAGTTTGACCAGGGGGCAGCCCCAGCATTTT.

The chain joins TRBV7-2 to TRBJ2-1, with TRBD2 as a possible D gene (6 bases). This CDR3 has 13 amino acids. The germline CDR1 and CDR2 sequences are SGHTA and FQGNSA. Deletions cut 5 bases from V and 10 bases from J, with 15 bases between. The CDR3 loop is CASSGASGREQFF. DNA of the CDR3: TGTGCCAGCAGCGGGGCCTCAGGGAGGGAGCAGTTCTTC.

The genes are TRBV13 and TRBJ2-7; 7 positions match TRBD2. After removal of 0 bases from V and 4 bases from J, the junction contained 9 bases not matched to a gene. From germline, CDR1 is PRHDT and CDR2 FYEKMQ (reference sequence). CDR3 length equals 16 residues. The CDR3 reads CASSLGRTRAFYEQYF. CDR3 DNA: TGTGCCAGCAGCTTAGGGCGGACTAGGGCTTTTTACGAGCAGTACTTC.

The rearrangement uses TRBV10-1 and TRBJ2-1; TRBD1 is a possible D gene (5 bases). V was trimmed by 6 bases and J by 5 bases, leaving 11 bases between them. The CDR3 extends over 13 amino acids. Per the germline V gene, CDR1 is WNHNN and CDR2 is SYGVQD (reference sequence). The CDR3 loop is CASRVTEDNEQFF. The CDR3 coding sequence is TGCGCCAGCAGAGTGACAGAAGACAATGAGCAGTTCTTC.

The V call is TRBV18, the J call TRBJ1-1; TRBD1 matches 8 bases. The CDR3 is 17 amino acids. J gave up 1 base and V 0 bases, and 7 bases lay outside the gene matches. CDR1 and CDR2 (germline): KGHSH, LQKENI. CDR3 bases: TGTGCCAGCTCACCACCCGGACAGGGTATCGGGAACACTGAAGCTTTCTTT. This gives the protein CASSPPGQGIGNTEAFF.

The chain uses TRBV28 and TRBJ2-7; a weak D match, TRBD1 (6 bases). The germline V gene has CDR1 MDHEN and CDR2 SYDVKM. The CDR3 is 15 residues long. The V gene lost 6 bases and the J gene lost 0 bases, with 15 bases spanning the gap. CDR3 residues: CASRTGVLGSYEQYF. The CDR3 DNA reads TGTGCCAGCAGGACAGGAGTGTTAGGCTCCTACGAGCAGTACTTC.

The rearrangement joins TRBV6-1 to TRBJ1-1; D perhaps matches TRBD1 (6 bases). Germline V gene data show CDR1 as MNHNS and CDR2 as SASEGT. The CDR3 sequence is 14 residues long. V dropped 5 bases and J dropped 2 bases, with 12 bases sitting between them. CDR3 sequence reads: CASSTGLVNTEAFF. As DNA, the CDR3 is TGTGCCAGCAGTACAGGGTTGGTAAACACTGAAGCTTTCTTT.

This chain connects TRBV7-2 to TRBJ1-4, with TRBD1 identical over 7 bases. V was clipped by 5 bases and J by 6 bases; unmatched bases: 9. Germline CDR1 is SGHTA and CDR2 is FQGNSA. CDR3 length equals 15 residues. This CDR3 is CASSQGTDSDEKLFF. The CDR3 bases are TGTGCCAGCAGCCAAGGGACAGACTCGGATGAAAAACTGTTTTTT. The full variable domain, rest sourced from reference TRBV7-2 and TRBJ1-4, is GAGVSQSPSNKVTEKGKDVELRCDPISGHTALYWYRQSLGQGLEFLIYFQGNSAPDKSGLPSDRFSAERTGGSVSTLTIQRTQQEDSAVYLCASSQGTDSDEKLFFGSGTQLSVL.

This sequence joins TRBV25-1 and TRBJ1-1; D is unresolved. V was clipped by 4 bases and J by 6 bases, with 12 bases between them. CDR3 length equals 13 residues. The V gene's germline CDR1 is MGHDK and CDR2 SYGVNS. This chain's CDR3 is CASSVGLEPEAFF. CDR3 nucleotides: TGTGCCAGCAGTGTGGGCCTCGAGCCTGAAGCTTTCTTT.

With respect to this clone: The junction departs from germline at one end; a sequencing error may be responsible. CDR3 amino acids: CASSTGTAVSGNTIYF. The CDR3 bases are TGTGCCAGTAGTACTGGGACAGCCGTCTCTGGGAACACCATATATTTT. The V call is TRBV19, the J call TRBJ1-3; 7 bases match TRBD1. The CDR3 sequence is 16 residues long. The germline V gene has CDR1 LNHDA and CDR2 SQIVND (reference sequence).

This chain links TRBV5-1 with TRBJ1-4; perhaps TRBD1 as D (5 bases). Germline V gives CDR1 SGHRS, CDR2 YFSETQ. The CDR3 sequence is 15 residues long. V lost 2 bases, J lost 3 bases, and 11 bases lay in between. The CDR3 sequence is CASSFATASNEKLFF. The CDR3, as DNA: TGCGCCAGCAGCTTCGCGACAGCCTCTAATGAAAAACTGTTTTTT.

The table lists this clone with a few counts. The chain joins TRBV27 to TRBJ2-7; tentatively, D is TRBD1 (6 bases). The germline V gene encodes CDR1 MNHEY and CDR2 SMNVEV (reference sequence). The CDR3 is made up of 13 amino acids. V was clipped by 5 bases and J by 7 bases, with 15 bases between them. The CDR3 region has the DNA TGTGCCAGCAGTCCCCGACAGGCACGAGAGCAGTACTTC. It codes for CASSPRQAREQYF.

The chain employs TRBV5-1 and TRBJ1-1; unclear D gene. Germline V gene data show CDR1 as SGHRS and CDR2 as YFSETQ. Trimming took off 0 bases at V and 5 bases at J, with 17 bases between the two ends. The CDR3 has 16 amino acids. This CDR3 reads CASSLAPKNEGTEAFF. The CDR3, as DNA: TGCGCCAGCAGCTTGGCGCCTAAAAACGAGGGAACTGAAGCTTTCTTT.

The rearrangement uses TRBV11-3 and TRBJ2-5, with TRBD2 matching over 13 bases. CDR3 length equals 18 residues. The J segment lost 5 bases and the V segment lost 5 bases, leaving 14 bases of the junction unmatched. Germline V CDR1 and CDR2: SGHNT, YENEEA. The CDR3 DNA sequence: TGTGCCAGCAGCCTTGGTGACCGGACTAGCGGGAGAAAGGAGACCCAGTACTTC. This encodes CASSLGDRTSGRKETQYF.

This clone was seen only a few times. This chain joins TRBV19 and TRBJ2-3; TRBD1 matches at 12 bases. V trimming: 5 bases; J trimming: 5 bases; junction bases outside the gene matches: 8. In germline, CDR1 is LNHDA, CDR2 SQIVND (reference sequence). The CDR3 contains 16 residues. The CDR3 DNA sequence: TGTGCCAGTAGTGGGACAGGGGGCCGATTAGTAGATACGCAGTATTTT. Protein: CASSGTGGRLVDTQYF.

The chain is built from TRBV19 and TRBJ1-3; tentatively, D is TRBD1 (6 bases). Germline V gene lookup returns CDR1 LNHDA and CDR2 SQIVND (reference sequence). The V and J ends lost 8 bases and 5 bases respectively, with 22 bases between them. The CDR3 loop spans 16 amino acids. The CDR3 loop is CASLSGAEPRRNTIYF. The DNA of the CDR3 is TGTGCCAGTCTTTCAGGGGCCGAGCCCCGAAGAAACACCATATATTTT.

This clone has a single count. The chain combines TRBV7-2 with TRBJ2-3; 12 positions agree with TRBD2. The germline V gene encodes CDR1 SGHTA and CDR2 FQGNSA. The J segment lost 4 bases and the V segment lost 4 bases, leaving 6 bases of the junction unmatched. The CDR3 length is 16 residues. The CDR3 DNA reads TGTGCCAGCAGCTCTGGACTAGCGGGAACGGCAGATACGCAGTATTTT. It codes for CASSSGLAGTADTQYF.

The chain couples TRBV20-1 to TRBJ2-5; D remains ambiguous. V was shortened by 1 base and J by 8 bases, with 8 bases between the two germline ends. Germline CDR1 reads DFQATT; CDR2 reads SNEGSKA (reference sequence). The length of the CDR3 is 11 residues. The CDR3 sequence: CSARGGVTQYF. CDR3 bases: TGCAGTGCTAGAGGAGGAGTAACCCAGTACTTC.

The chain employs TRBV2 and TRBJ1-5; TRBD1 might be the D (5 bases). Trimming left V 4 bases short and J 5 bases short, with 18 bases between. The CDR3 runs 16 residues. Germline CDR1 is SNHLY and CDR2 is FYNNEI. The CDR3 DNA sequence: TGTGCCAGCAGTGCCTCGGGGACGGCGGGGTATCAGCCCCAGCATTTT. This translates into CASSASGTAGYQPQHF. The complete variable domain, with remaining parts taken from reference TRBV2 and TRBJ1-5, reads EPEVTQTPSHQVTQMGQEVILRCVPISNHLYFYWYRQILGQKVEFLVSFYNNEISEKSEIFDDQFSVERPDGSNFTLKIRSTKLEDSAMYFCASSASGTAGYQPQHFGDGTRLSIL.

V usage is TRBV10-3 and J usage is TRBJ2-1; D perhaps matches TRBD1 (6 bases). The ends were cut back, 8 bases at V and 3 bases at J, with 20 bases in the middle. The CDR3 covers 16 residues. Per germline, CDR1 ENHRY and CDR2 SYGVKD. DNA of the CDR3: TGTGCCATCGGAGAGACAGGTGGGCCTGTCTACAATGAGCAGTTCTTC. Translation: CAIGETGGPVYNEQFF.

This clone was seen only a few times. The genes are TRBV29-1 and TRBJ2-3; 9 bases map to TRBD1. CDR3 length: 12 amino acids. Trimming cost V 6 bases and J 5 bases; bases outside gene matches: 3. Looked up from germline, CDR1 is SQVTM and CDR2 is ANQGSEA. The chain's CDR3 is CSVGTGIDTQYF. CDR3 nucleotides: TGCAGCGTAGGGACAGGGATAGATACGCAGTATTTT.